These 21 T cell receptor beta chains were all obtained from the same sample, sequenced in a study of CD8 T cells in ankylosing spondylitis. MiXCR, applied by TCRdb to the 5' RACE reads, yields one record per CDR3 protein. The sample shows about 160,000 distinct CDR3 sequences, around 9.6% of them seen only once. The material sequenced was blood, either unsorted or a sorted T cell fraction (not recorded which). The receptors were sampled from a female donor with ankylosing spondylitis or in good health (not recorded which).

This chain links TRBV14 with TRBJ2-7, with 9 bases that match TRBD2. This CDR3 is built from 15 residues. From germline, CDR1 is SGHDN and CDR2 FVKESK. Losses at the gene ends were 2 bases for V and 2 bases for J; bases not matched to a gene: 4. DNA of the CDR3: TGTGCCAGCAGCCAAAAGACTAGCGGAACCTACGAGCAGTACTTC. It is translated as CASSQKTSGTYEQYF.

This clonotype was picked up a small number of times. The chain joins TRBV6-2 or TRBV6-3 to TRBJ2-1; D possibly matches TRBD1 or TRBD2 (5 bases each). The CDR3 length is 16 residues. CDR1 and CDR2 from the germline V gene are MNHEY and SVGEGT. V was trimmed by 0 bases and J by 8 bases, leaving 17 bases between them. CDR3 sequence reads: CASSYSGTASLHEQFF. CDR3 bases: TGTGCCAGCAGTTACTCTGGGACCGCTAGCCTGCATGAGCAGTTCTTC.

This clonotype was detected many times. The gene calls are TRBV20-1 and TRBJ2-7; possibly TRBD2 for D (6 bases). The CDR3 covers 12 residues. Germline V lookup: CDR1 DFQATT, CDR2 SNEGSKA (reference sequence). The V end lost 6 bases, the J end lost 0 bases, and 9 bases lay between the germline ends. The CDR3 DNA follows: TGCAGTGCACGGGAGAGCTCCTACGAGCAGTACTTC. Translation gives CSARESSYEQYF.

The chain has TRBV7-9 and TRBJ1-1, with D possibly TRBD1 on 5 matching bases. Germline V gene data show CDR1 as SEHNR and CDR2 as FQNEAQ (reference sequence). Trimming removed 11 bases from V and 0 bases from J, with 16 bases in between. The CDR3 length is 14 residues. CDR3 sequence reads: CAPRGDSMNTEAFF. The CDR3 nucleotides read TGTGCCCCCCGGGGTGACAGCATGAACACTGAAGCTTTCTTT. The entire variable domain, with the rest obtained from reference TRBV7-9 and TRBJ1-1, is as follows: DTGVSQNPRHKITKRGQNVTFRCDPISEHNRLYWYRQTLGQGPEFLTYFQNEAQLEKSRLLSDRFSAERPKGSFSTLEIQRTEQGDSAMYLCAPRGDSMNTEAFFGQGTRLTVV.

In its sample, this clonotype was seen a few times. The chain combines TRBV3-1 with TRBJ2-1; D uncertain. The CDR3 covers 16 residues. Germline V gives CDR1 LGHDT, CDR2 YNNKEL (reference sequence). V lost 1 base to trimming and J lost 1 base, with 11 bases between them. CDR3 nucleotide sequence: TGTGCCAGCAGCCAAGGCCTAGTAGGATCCTACAATGAGCAGTTCTTC. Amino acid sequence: CASSQGLVGSYNEQFF.

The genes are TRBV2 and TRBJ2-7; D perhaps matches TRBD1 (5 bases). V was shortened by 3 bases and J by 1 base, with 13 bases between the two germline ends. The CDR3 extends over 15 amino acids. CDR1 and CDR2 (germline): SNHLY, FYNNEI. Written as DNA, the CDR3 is TGTGCCAGCAGTGATGTCGCAGGGCAGTCCTACGAGCAGTACTTC. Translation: CASSDVAGQSYEQYF.

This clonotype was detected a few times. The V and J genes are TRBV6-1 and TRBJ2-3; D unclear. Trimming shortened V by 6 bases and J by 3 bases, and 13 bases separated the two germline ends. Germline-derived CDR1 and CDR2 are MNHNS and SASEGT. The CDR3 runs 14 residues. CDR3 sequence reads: CASRRAQATDTQYF. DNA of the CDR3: TGTGCCAGCAGAAGGGCCCAGGCGACAGATACGCAGTATTTT.

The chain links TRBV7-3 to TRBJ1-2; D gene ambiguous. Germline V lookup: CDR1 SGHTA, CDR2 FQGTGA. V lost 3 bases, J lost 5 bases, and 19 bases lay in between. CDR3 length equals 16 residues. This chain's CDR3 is CASSLGLGEGGYGYTF. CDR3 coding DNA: TGTGCCAGCAGCTTGGGCCTCGGGGAGGGTGGTTATGGCTACACCTTC.

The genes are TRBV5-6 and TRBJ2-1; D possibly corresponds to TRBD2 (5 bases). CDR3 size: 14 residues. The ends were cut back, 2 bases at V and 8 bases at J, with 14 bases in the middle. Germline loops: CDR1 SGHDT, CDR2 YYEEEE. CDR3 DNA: TGTGCCAGCAGCTTCGTCCAGCGGACCGATGAGCAGTTCTTC. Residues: CASSFVQRTDEQFF.

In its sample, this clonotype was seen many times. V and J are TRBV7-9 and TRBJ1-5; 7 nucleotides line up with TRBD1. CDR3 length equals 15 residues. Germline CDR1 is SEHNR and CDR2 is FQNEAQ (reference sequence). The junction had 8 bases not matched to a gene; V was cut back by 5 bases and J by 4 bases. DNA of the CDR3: TGTGCCAGCAGCCCAGCCGGGACAGAGAATCAGCCCCAGCATTTT. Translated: CASSPAGTENQPQHF. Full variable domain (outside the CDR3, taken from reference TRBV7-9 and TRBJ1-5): DTGVSQNPRHKITKRGQNVTFRCDPISEHNRLYWYRQTLGQGPEFLTYFQNEAQLEKSRLLSDRFSAERPKGSFSTLEIQRTEQGDSAMYLCASSPAGTENQPQHFGDGTRLSIL.

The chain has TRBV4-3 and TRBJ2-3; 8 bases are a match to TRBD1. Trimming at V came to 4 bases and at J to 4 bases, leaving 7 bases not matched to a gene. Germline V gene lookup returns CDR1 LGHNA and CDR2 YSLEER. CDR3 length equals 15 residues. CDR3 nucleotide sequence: TGCGCCAGCAGCCGGGGGACAGGTTGGGCAGATACGCAGTATTTT. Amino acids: CASSRGTGWADTQYF.

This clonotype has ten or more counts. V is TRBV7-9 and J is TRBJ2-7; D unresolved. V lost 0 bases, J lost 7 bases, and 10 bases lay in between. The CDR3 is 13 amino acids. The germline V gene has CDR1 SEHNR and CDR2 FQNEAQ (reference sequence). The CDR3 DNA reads TGTGCCAGCAGCTTAGCGGTGTCCCTGGAGCAGTACTTC. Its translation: CASSLAVSLEQYF.

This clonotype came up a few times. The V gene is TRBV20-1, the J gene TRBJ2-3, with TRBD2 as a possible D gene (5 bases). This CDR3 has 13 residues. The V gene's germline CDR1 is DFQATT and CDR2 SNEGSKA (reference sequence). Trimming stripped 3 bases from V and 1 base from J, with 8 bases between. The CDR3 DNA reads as TGCAGTGCTAGGAGGGTCGGCACAGATACGCAGTATTTT. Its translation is CSARRVGTDTQYF.

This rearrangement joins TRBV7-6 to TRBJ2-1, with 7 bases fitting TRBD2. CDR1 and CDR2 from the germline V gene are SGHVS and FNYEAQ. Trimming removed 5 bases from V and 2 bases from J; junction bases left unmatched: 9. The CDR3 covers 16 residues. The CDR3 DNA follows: TGTGCCAGCAGCCTACTAACTAGCGACGCCTACAATGAGCAGTTCTTC. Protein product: CASSLLTSDAYNEQFF.

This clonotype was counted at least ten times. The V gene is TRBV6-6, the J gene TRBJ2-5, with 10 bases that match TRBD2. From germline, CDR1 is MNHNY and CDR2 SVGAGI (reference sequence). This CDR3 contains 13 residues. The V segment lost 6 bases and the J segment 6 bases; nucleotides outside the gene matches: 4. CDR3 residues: CASSLSGRQTQYF. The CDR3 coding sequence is TGTGCCAGCAGCCTTAGCGGGAGGCAGACCCAGTACTTC.

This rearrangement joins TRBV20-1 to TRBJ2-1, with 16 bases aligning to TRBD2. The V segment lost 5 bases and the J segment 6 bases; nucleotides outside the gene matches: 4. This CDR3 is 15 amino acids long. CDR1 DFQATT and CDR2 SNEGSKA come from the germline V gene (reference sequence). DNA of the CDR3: TGCAGTGCTTCGGGACTAGCGGGAGGGCCCAATGAGCAGTTCTTC. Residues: CSASGLAGGPNEQFF.

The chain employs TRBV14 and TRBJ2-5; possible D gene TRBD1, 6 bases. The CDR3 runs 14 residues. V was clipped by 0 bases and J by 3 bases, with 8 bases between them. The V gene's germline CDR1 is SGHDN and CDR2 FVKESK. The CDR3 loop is CASSQDWTEETQYF. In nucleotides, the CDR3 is TGTGCCAGCAGCCAAGATTGGACAGAAGAGACCCAGTACTTC. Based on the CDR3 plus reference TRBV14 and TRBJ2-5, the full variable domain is EAGVTQFPSHSVIEKGQTVTLRCDPISGHDNLYWYRRVMGKEIKFLLHFVKESKQDESGMPNNRFLAERTGGTYSTLKVQPAELEDSGVYFCASSQDWTEETQYFGPGTRLLVL.

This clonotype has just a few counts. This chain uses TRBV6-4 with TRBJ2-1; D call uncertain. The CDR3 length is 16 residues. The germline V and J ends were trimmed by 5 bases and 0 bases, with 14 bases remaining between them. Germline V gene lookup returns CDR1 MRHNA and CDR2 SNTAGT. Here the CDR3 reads CASSPWGLTSYNEQFF. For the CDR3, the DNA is TGTGCCAGCAGTCCCTGGGGTCTTACCTCCTACAATGAGCAGTTCTTC.

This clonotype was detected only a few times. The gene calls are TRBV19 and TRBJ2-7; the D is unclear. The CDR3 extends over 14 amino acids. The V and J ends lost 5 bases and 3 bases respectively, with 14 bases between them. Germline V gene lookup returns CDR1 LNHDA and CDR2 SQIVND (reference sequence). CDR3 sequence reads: CASSPSSSGYEQYF. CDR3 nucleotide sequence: TGTGCCAGTAGTCCGTCAAGTTCCGGCTACGAGCAGTACTTC.

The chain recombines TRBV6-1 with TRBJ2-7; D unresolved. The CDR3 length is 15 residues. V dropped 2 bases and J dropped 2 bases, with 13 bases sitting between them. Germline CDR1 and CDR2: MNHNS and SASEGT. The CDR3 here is CASSERPTSAYEQYF. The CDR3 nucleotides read TGTGCCAGCAGTGAAAGGCCGACCTCCGCCTACGAGCAGTACTTC.

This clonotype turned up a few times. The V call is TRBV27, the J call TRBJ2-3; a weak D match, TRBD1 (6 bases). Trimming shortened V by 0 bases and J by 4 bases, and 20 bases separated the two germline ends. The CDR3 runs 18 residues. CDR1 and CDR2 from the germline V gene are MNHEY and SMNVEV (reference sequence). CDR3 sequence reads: CASSLSPLIKGVPDTQYF. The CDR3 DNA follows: TGTGCCAGCAGTTTATCCCCCTTGATCAAGGGGGTCCCAGATACGCAGTATTTT.